The sequence of this T cell receptor (beta chain) was determined in a study of T-cell memory formation after mild COVID-19. Study as a whole: Largely, the TCR clusters proved donor specific. Study-level results: CD4/CD8 balance held among clones contracting day 15 to 85, and later expanders leaned CD4+. Mainly in CM and EM were contracting CD4+ clones; CD8+ were in EMRA.

Germline trimming cut 0 bases from V and 7 bases from J; bases unmatched to any gene: 13. The CDR3 is 19 residues long. Germline V gives CDR1 ENHRY, CDR2 SYGVKD. TCR alpha and TCR beta cDNA libraries with sample barcodes and UMIs came from 5'RACE using constant-segment primers. TCRdb used MiXCR to reprocess the 5' RACE reads, holding one entry per CDR3 protein. The table lists 240,000 or so distinct CDR3 sequences, 7.5% to 10% of them singletons. This clonotype turned up a few times. Its antigen is not known. The source material was PBMCs or a T cell subset sorted from them (not recorded which). The chain links TRBV10-3 to TRBJ2-1, with 12 bases fitting TRBD2. The receptor comes from a man aged 18 to 29 who had mild COVID-19 (a few samples of this study predate the infection). Cell type and time point are not known. CDR3 region: CAISESGSTSGGRINEQFF. The DNA for the CDR3 is TGTGCCATCAGTGAGTCGGGTTCGACTAGCGGGGGCCGGATTAATGAGCAGTTCTTC.